This paragraph covers one T cell receptor beta chain sequence. The authors' processing: It was from reference gene primer amplification that nucleated cell counts were estimated. The data were produced by immunoSEQ multiplex PCR, yet TCRdb's version contains in-frame clones alone and is incomplete. V, J and clone size were drawn from that table, and D and trimming were deduced from the DNA. Seen here are about 94,000 clones, approximately 84% observed once, and the top ten hold approximately 6.5%. This entry comes from a study of blood T cell repertoires in COVID-19. Overall study: The cDNA or gDNA used as material had been derived from T cells, B-cell-depleted T cells, or PBMCs.

The V gene lost 4 bases and the J gene lost 0 bases, with 20 bases spanning the gap. CDR3 length: 18 amino acids. Looked up from germline, CDR1 is SGHTS and CDR2 is YDEGEE. The chain uses TRBV5-8 and TRBJ1-3, with TRBD1 as a possible D gene (5 bases). Sequenced input: peripheral blood. The receptor was derived from a man aged 55 to 70 with acute or convalescent COVID-19. DNA of the CDR3: TGTGCCAGCAGCCGGTGGGACTCCGTTTGGAGCTCTGGAAACACCATATATTTT. Protein product: CASSRWDSVWSSGNTIYF.